Listed below are T cell receptor beta chains from one sample, sequenced in a study of PD-L1 blockade in urothelial cancer. TCRdb's copy holds only in-frame clones and misses some; the assay was immunoSEQ multiplex PCR. Among around 110,000 clones listed, approximately 90% were seen once. The specimen comprised PBMCs, sampled around atezolizumab (anti-PD-L1) treatment. These receptors originate from a man in his 60s with urothelial cancer. The conserved cysteine and the conserved F or W are not part of the CDR3 here. The order of the fields is V gene, J gene, CDR3 protein.

>TRBV6-5|TRBJ2-5
ASSYVRGLETQY
>TRBV7-8|TRBJ2-7
ASSLDPRDNYEQY
>TRBV6-5|TRBJ1-2
ASGTSGGVYGYT
>TRBV6-5|TRBJ2-3
ASSYFRHDTQY
>TRBV5-5|TRBJ1-1
ASSVDRVTEAF
>TRBV20-1|TRBJ2-7
SATQGREQY
>TRBV4-3|TRBJ2-5
ASSQLTGMGETQY
>TRBV27|TRBJ2-7
ASSRDSLSYEQY
>TRBV12-5|TRBJ2-5
ASGLVQGALETQY
>TRBV18|TRBJ2-1
ASSPGTSGDNEQF
>TRBV19|TRBJ2-7
ASSPNRGSSYEQY
>TRBV7-2|TRBJ2-1
ASSIWTGNYNEQF
>TRBV19|TRBJ1-4
ASHRGQINEKLF
>TRBV28|TRBJ1-4
ASSNPGGGNEKLF
>TRBV5-1|TRBJ1-2
ASSLVGAAGYT
>TRBV10-3|TRBJ2-1
ATSGSYNEQF
>TRBV27|TRBJ1-5
ASSSSQGLYSNQPQH
>TRBV7-2|TRBJ1-6
ASSSKREGGNSPLH
>TRBV10-2|TRBJ1-1
ASSETGAEAF
>TRBV19|TRBJ2-7
ASTKAGTTYEQY
>TRBV7-2|TRBJ1-2
ASSPRSGFGYT
>TRBV28|TRBJ1-2
ASRPGGAYGYT
>TRBV9|TRBJ1-2
ASSGGQTTYNYGYT
>TRBV9|TRBJ2-3
ASSVQGLNTDTQY
>TRBV4-1|TRBJ2-7
ASSQDDHGLSYEQY
>TRBV2|TRBJ1-5
ASRGLGRSNQPQH
>TRBV18|TRBJ2-1
ASSPASGAFDEQF
>TRBV2|TRBJ1-2
ASTAEDRGEGGYT
>TRBV19|TRBJ1-2
ASRRSGTGRYGYT
>TRBV19|TRBJ1-2
ASSGVNRDSDYGYT
>TRBV5-4|TRBJ2-7
ASSTDSYEQY
>TRBV29-1|TRBJ2-7
SVEGGQGRPYEQY
>TRBV2|TRBJ1-1
ASGGTGIPNTEAF
>TRBV9|TRBJ1-4
ASSPPATEVGIATNEKLF
>TRBV5-4|TRBJ2-3
ASRSTSGRRDTQY
>TRBV4-2|TRBJ2-7
ASSQGVGGYEQY
>TRBV7-9|TRBJ1-2
ASSSGSWGYT
>TRBV5-1|TRBJ2-7
ASSLLPGQGLYEQY
>TRBV5-8|TRBJ2-1
ASGVEGAHYNEQF
>TRBV11-3|TRBJ1-2
ASSEANYGYT
>TRBV11-1|TRBJ2-1
ASSSTSGRLNEQF
>TRBV7-6|TRBJ2-6
ASSGTLSGANVLT
>TRBV19|TRBJ2-1
ASSRNWGDEQF
>TRBV6-5|TRBJ2-5
ASSLRGGQETQY